Described below is a single T cell receptor (beta chain) sequence and its context. Its specificity is unknown. The germline CDR1 and CDR2 sequences are MNHNS and SASEGT. J gave up 2 bases and V 0 bases, and 6 bases lay outside the gene matches. The length of the CDR3 is 16 residues. This entry comes from a study of cytomegalovirus exposure and HLA in healthy donors. A multiplex PCR was run with 60 Vbeta primers and 13 Jbeta primers. How the authors handled the data: Counted up in a later analysis, unique TCR beta chains came to roughly 80 million, with around 11 million shared. Generated by immunoSEQ multiplex PCR, the TCRdb table keeps only in-frame clones and is missing some. V and J calls plus clone size are reproduced from that table; the DNA served to infer D and trimming. The sample records under 200,000 clones, 82% being singletons. General study findings and limits: The listing of 150 to 200 TCR beta chains classed them as cytomegalovirus-associated. Earlier findings revealed that most TCR beta V segments proved productive either about 90% or about 30% of the time.

This TCR was sampled from a male donor in good health and CMV-seronegative. This sequence joins TRBV6-1 and TRBJ2-7; 8 nucleotides agree with TRBD1. The sequenced sample was PBMCs. Here the CDR3 DNA reads TGTGCCAGCAGTGAAGCGCAATACAGGGGGACCTACGAGCAGTACTTC. Protein product: CASSEAQYRGTYEQYF.